The next 5 T cell receptor beta chains were all read from a single sample in a study of radiotherapy plus CTLA-4 blockade in lung cancer. Some clones are missing from TCRdb's copy, which holds only in-frame ones; the method was immunoSEQ multiplex PCR. The sample holds around 65,000 clones, 60% to 85% seen once. Sequences were derived from peripheral blood, sampled from a patient treated with radiotherapy plus ipilimumab. The receptor set was obtained from a human donor with non-small cell lung cancer who had a complete response to radiotherapy plus ipilimumab.

CDR3 DNA sequence: TGTGCCAGTAGCACCACAGGGATCGAGCAGTACTTC. Translation gives CASSTTGIEQYF. The chain recombines TRBV19 with TRBJ2-7, with D possibly matching TRBD1 (6 bases). Germline V gene data show CDR1 as LNHDA and CDR2 as SQIVND (reference sequence). This CDR3 is 12 amino acids long. Between the trimmed V and J ends, which lost 6 bases and 6 bases, there was a span of 12 bases.

V gene TRBV9 combines with J gene TRBJ2-1; 9 bases are shared with TRBD2. Trimming cost V 0 bases and J 9 bases; bases outside gene matches: 10. Germline assignment: CDR1 SGDLS and CDR2 YYNGEE. This CDR3 spans 16 amino acids. CDR3 sequence reads: CASSVVGGGARGEQFF. The CDR3 DNA reads as TGTGCCAGCAGCGTAGTGGGCGGGGGGGCCCGAGGTGAGCAGTTCTTC.

V is TRBV4-3 and J is TRBJ1-2; 7 nucleotides match TRBD1. This CDR3 spans 15 amino acids. V gave up 4 bases and J gave up 1 base; unmatched junction bases: 6. Germline CDR1 reads LGHNA; CDR2 reads YSLEER. The DNA of the CDR3 is TGCGCCAGCAGCCGGAACAGGGGCAATAACTATGGCTACACCTTC. It yields the protein CASSRNRGNNYGYTF.

The gene calls are TRBV7-2 and TRBJ2-7; 7 nucleotides line up with TRBD2. Germline V gene sequence: CDR1 SGHTA, CDR2 FQGNSA. This CDR3 has 14 amino acids. Losses at the gene ends were 5 bases for V and 2 bases for J; bases not matched to a gene: 6. The CDR3 nucleotides are TGTGCCAGCAGCCCGCGTCGGGAGGCCTACGAGCAGTACTTC. This codes for CASSPRREAYEQYF.

This chain links TRBV7-8 with TRBJ1-1, with no clear D. This CDR3 spans 13 amino acids. CDR1 is SGHVS and CDR2 is FQNEAQ in the germline V gene. Trimming took off 3 bases at V and 3 bases at J, with 8 bases between the two ends. CDR3 loop: CASSLIPDTEAFF. The DNA for the CDR3 is TGTGCCAGCAGCTTGATCCCGGACACTGAAGCTTTCTTT.